Presented here are 6 T cell receptor beta chains from one specimen sequenced in a study of blood T cell repertoires in COVID-19. TCRdb's table, derived via immunoSEQ multiplex PCR, lists solely in-frame clones and lacks some. This sample has some 89,000 clones, with about 87% found just once. Sequenced input: peripheral blood. All receptors derive from a human donor in a cohort sampled during active COVID-19.

The chain combines TRBV15 with TRBJ2-1, with 10 bases that match TRBD2. CDR3 length: 18 amino acids. Germline assignment: CDR1 LNHNV and CDR2 YYDKDF (reference sequence). With 0 bases clipped from V and 0 bases from J, the junction kept 5 bases outside the gene matches. This chain's CDR3 is CATSRDPSGGSSYNEQFF. The CDR3 DNA sequence: TGTGCCACCAGCAGAGATCCTAGCGGGGGTAGCTCCTACAATGAGCAGTTCTTC.

V gene TRBV19 combines with J gene TRBJ2-1; 8 nucleotides agree with TRBD1. The germline V gene encodes CDR1 LNHDA and CDR2 SQIVND (reference sequence). The CDR3 runs 15 residues. V dropped 7 bases and J dropped 2; count of bases not matched to a gene: 7. The CDR3 bases are TGTGCCAGTATGAAAGGGACAGGACCCTACAATGAGCAGTTCTTC. Translation gives CASMKGTGPYNEQFF.

This clone has only a few counts. The V gene is TRBV20-1, the J gene TRBJ2-7, with TRBD1 as a possible D gene (7 bases). This CDR3 is built from 11 residues. V lost 6 bases, J lost 4 bases, and 10 bases lay in between. Per germline, CDR1 DFQATT and CDR2 SNEGSKA (reference sequence). DNA of the CDR3: TGCAGTGCCGCGGGACAGTACGAGCAGTACTTC. Its protein product is CSAAGQYEQYF.

The chain has TRBV7-2 and TRBJ2-3, with a weak D call TRBD2 (5 bases). V was pared by 6 bases and J by 6 bases, with 19 bases between. The germline CDR1 and CDR2 sequences are SGHTA and FQGNSA. The CDR3 is made up of 15 amino acids. This chain's CDR3 is CASRPITGRWDTQYF. The CDR3 DNA sequence: TGTGCCAGCAGACCCATCACGGGAAGGTGGGATACGCAGTATTTT.

The chain recombines TRBV10-3 with TRBJ2-6; D is possibly TRBD2 (6 bases). The CDR3 runs 16 residues. V was shortened by 4 bases and J by 0 bases, with 10 bases between the two germline ends. The V gene's germline CDR1 is ENHRY and CDR2 SYGVKD. CDR3 sequence: CAISGQGGSGANVLTF. The CDR3 DNA reads TGTGCCATCAGTGGGCAGGGAGGCTCTGGGGCCAACGTCCTGACTTTC.

The V call is TRBV5-1, the J call TRBJ2-7; D is perhaps TRBD1 (5 bases). V lost 4 bases and J lost 2, with 10 bases in between. The CDR3 spans 13 residues. Germline lookup yields CDR1 SGHRS and CDR2 YFSETQ. In DNA, the CDR3 is TGCGCCAGCAGCGACGGACAAGCCTACGAGCAGTACTTC. It specifies CASSDGQAYEQYF.